A single sample is the source of the 2 T cell receptor beta chains below, sequenced in a study of control samples from healthy donors and cancer patients. Only in-frame clones appear in the TCRdb table, and some are missing; sequencing was by immunoSEQ multiplex PCR. Of approximately 37,000 clones in the sample, approximately 90% were seen once. Sequences were obtained from blood. The receptors originated from a woman between 45 and 65 years old in good health.

The rearrangement uses TRBV25-1 and TRBJ1-1, with D tentatively TRBD1 (5 bases). V dropped 5 bases and J dropped 4 bases, with 5 bases sitting between them. There are 11 residues in the CDR3. The V gene's germline CDR1 is MGHDK and CDR2 SYGVNS. The CDR3 DNA is TGTGCCAGCAGTAGGGGCACTGAAGCTTTCTTT. The encoded protein is CASSRGTEAFF.

The CDR3 sequence: CATSDSPGELFF. The CDR3 DNA reads as TGTGCCACCAGTGATTCCCCCGGGGAGCTGTTTTTT. The genes are TRBV24-1 and TRBJ2-2; D is unresolved. CDR3 length: 12 amino acids. The germline V gene encodes CDR1 KGHDR and CDR2 SFDVKD. The V end lost 2 bases, the J end lost 6 bases, and 3 bases lay between the germline ends.